These 2 T cell receptor beta chains were all obtained from the same sample, sequenced in a study of T cell repertoires in cytomegalovirus infection. For these receptors, no antigen is known. TCRdb itself ran the reads through MiXCR, one entry per CDR3 protein. This repertoire shows 900,000 to 950,000 distinct CDR3 sequences, 31% found once; its top ten account for 11% to 15%. The material was cultured CD8+ T cells from PBMCs, obtained from culture after CMV antigen stimulation. The receptor source for this set is a human donor in good health (CMV status not recorded). Some clones in this sample may be carry-over from other donors' samples.

The sample holds many counts of this clonotype. The chain uses TRBV12-3 or TRBV12-4 and TRBJ2-7; D is undetermined. With 1 base removed from V and 2 bases from J, the gap between germline ends came to 9 bases. This CDR3 has 14 residues. CDR3 loop: CASSLGGLAYEQYV. In nucleotides, the CDR3 is TGTGCCAGCAGTTTAGGGGGTCTAGCCTACGAGCAGTACGTC.

This clonotype came up a few times. The chain couples TRBV12-3 or TRBV12-4 to TRBJ2-2; TRBD1 aligns across 10 bases. The CDR3 runs 15 residues. J gave up 6 bases and V 6 bases, and 7 bases lay outside the gene matches. CDR3 sequence (DNA): TGTGCCAGCAGCTACTTCGGACAGGGGGCCGGGGAGCTGTTTTTT. This encodes CASSYFGQGAGELFF.